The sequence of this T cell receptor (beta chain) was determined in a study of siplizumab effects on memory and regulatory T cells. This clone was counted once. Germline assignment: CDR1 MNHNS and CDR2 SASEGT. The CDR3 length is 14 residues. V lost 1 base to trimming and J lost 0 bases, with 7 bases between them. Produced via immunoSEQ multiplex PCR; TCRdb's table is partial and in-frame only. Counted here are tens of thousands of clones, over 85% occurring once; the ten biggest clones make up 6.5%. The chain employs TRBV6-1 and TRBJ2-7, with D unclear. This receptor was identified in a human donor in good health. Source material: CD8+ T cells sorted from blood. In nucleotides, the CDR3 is TGTGCCAGCAGTGAAGGTTACAACTCCTACGAGCAGTACTTC. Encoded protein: CASSEGYNSYEQYF.